This T cell receptor beta chain was identified in a study of T cell clonality in common variable immunodeficiency. Study-wide results and caveats: Fewer deletions and N-nucleotide insertions were reportedly seen in common variable immunodeficiency TCR beta sequences.

This clone was counted ten times or more. As yet, its antigen is unknown. Sequencing ends 3 residues short of the CDR3 end; the germline J gene provides the rest. Control and CVID samples contributed equal amounts of genomic DNA. The assay was immunoSEQ multiplex PCR, and TCRdb's table has in-frame clones only and misses some. The repertoire consists of about 35,000 clones, none detected only once. Trimming took off 1 base at V and 6 bases at J, with 15 bases between the two ends. CDR3 length equals 15 residues. Per the germline V gene, CDR1 is DFQATT and CDR2 is SNEGSKA (reference sequence). This clonotype was obtained from a person aged 18-70 years in good health. The sample taken for sequencing was peripheral blood mononuclear cells. This chain connects TRBV20-1 to TRBJ1-4; D call uncertain. The CDR3 DNA, read in part, is TGCAGTGCTAGAGCTTTGAGGGTACAAGATGAAAAA. As protein: CSARALRVQDEK. The entire CDR3 protein reads CSARALRVQDEKLFF.